This entry is about one TCR beta chain. Its antigen is unknown. The data are from a study of cytomegalovirus exposure and HLA in healthy donors. With 60 Vbeta and 13 Jbeta primers, the PCR was carried out. Sequencing used immunoSEQ multiplex PCR; TCRdb keeps in-frame clones, though not all of them. Of under 100,000 clones in the sample, 62% are singletons; the top ten hold about 5%. This CDR3 comprises 13 residues. General observations from the study: Roughly uniform sequencing depth across donors was assumed, possibly incorrectly. The authors later found most CMV-associated TCR beta chains appeared HLA-restricted. The study flagged some 170 TCR beta chains as cytomegalovirus-associated.

This TCR derives from a woman under 40 in good health and CMV-seropositive. Sequenced: PBMCs. V usage is TRBV23-1 and J usage is TRBJ2-5; a possible D gene is TRBD1 (5 bases). The better agreement between TRBJ2-7 and the DNA end casts doubt on the J call. TRBV23-1 is recorded as an ORF, its role being uncertain. CDR3 amino acids: CASSQRQGHEQYF. CDR3 nucleotide sequence: TGCGCCAGCAGTCAACGTCAGGGTCACGAGCAGTACTTC.